This TCR beta chain was documented in a study of Graves' ophthalmopathy and Graves' hyperthyroidism. Across the study: No treatment had been given when peripheral blood was collected at initial diagnosis.

The ends were cut back, 4 bases at V and 1 base at J, with 7 bases in the middle. CDR1 KGHDR and CDR2 SFDVKD come from the germline V gene. The CDR3 sequence is 14 residues long. This clonotype was recorded many times. The study amplified TCR beta CDR3 regions using RNA transcripts. Following a first-round RT-PCR that used HTBI primers, a second-round multiplex PCR was carried out. TCRdb reanalysed the multiplex PCR reads using MiXCR and keeps one entry per CDR3 protein. The table lists roughly 420,000 distinct CDR3 sequences, roughly 21% of them singletons. The material sequenced was peripheral blood. This receptor was taken from a young woman with stable Graves' hyperthyroidism. The chain has TRBV24-1 and TRBJ1-5; D unresolved. DNA for the CDR3: TGTGCCACCAGTGAGGCAGCAAGCAATCAGCCCCAGCATTTT. This sequence encodes CATSEAASNQPQHF.